These 14 T cell receptor beta chains were sequenced from one sample in a study of blood T cell repertoires in COVID-19. Produced via immunoSEQ multiplex PCR; TCRdb's table is partial and in-frame only. Counted here are around 130,000 clones, 75% to 90% occurring once; the ten biggest clones make up 15% to 20%. Sequencing input: peripheral blood. The receptors derive from a woman between 50 and 59 years old who had recovered from COVID-19.

The rearrangement links TRBV6-6 to TRBJ2-3, with 7 bases lining up with TRBD1. CDR1 and CDR2 from the germline V gene are MNHNY and SVGAGI (reference sequence). The CDR3 has 16 amino acids. Germline trimming cut 4 bases from V and 4 bases from J; bases unmatched to any gene: 11. CDR3 sequence: CASSSTDRELADTQYF. The DNA for the CDR3 is TGTGCCAGCAGTTCCACCGACAGGGAGTTAGCAGATACGCAGTATTTT.

The J gene is TRBJ2-1, the V gene TRBV6-5, with unresolved D. The CDR3 consists of 11 residues. The V end lost 6 bases, the J end lost 4 bases, and 4 bases lay between the germline ends. Looked up from germline, CDR1 is MNHEY and CDR2 is SVGAGI. CDR3 protein: CASREYNEQFF. In DNA, the CDR3 is TGTGCCAGCAGGGAGTACAATGAGCAGTTCTTC.

This clone occurred a few times. The CDR3 loop is CAWSEGQYSDTQYF. CDR3 nucleotides: TGTGCCTGGAGTGAAGGACAGTATTCAGATACGCAGTATTTT. This chain uses TRBV30 with TRBJ2-3; weak D call: TRBD1 (6 bases). V lost 1 base, J lost 4 bases, and 12 bases lay in between. Germline V gene lookup returns CDR1 GTSNPN and CDR2 SVGIG (reference sequence). CDR3 size: 14 residues.

This clone has only one observation. The chain links TRBV5-4 to TRBJ1-3, with a tentative D call TRBD1 (6 bases). Germline loops: CDR1 SGHNT, CDR2 YYREEE (reference sequence). This CDR3 spans 19 amino acids. Trimming stripped 3 bases from V and 0 bases from J, with 22 bases between. Written as DNA, the CDR3 is TGTGCCAGCAGCTGGCGACTGGGTGGGGGCCCTAACTCTGGAAACACCATATATTTT. Translating gives CASSWRLGGGPNSGNTIYF.

The chain links TRBV25-1 to TRBJ2-5, with 7 nucleotides matching TRBD1. Germline trimming cut 4 bases from V and 2 bases from J; bases unmatched to any gene: 7. Germline CDR1 reads MGHDK; CDR2 reads SYGVNS. The CDR3 consists of 15 residues. For the CDR3, the DNA is TGTGCCAGCAGTGTCGTAAGGGGGCGTCAAGAGACCCAGTACTTC. This encodes CASSVVRGRQETQYF.

The chain couples TRBV24-1 to TRBJ2-5; TRBD2 matches 7 bases. The length of the CDR3 is 13 residues. The germline gives CDR1 KGHDR, CDR2 SFDVKD. J gave up 5 bases and V 7 bases, and 6 bases lay outside the gene matches. CDR3 DNA: TGTGCCACCAGCTTTGCGGGAGTTGAGACCCAGTACTTC. Translating it yields CATSFAGVETQYF.

Comment on this clone: The identical CDR3 is also encoded by other nucleotide sequences in the sample. The chain employs TRBV6-5 and TRBJ1-1, with D perhaps TRBD1 (6 bases). Trimming left V 0 bases short and J 1 base short, with 6 bases between. Germline loops: CDR1 MNHEY, CDR2 SVGAGI. The CDR3 runs to 14 residues. The CDR3 DNA reads TGTGCCAGCAGTTACTCAGGGGGGAACACTGAAGCTTTCTTT. Amino acids: CASSYSGGNTEAFF.

The chain has TRBV7-8 and TRBJ2-1, with 12 bases matching TRBD1. Germline lookup yields CDR1 SGHVS and CDR2 FQNEAQ. After removal of 0 bases from V and 8 bases from J, the junction contained 5 bases not matched to a gene. The CDR3 loop spans 16 amino acids. The CDR3 sequence: CASSLAMGQGAYEQFF. The CDR3 coding sequence is TGTGCCAGCAGCTTAGCGATGGGACAGGGGGCCTATGAGCAGTTCTTC.

The gene calls are TRBV6-4 and TRBJ1-5; D not certain. Trimming removed 5 bases from V and 0 bases from J, with 5 bases in between. The CDR3 is 13 residues long. Germline V gene lookup returns CDR1 MRHNA and CDR2 SNTAGT. CDR3 region: CASSSSSNQPQHF. The CDR3 bases are TGTGCCAGCAGTTCGTCTAGCAATCAGCCCCAGCATTTT.

V usage is TRBV2 and J usage is TRBJ2-3, with unresolved D. Trimming removed 7 bases at V and 6 bases at J, with 20 bases between. This CDR3 spans 15 amino acids. In germline, CDR1 is SNHLY, CDR2 FYNNEI. In DNA form, the CDR3 reads TGTGCCAGCAAGAGTAATGCCGGTTTGTATGATACGCAGTATTTT. It codes for CASKSNAGLYDTQYF.

The chain uses TRBV6-5 and TRBJ1-2, with D perhaps matching TRBD1 (6 bases). V was clipped by 6 bases and J by 6 bases, with 17 bases between them. The CDR3 extends over 14 amino acids. Germline V gives CDR1 MNHEY, CDR2 SVGAGI. The CDR3 region has the DNA TGTGCCAGCAGCTCTCGGAACAGGGTCAATGGCTACACCTTC. Translating it yields CASSSRNRVNGYTF.

The J gene is TRBJ2-2, the V gene TRBV2, with TRBD2 identical over 13 bases. The CDR3 has 16 residues. CDR1 and CDR2 (germline): SNHLY, FYNNEI. The trim removed 6 bases at V and 4 bases at J, leaving 5 bases unmatched. The CDR3 DNA reads TGTGCCAGCAGCGAACTAGCGGGGGGGAGCACCGGGGAGCTGTTTTTT. Its protein is CASSELAGGSTGELFF.

The chain has TRBV11-2 and TRBJ1-1; D gene unclear. Germline V gives CDR1 SGHAT, CDR2 FQNNGV. The CDR3 covers 13 residues. Trimming removed 5 bases from V and 4 bases from J, with 11 bases in between. CDR3 residues: CASSVSFFTEAFF. For the CDR3, the DNA is TGTGCCAGCAGCGTCAGTTTTTTCACTGAAGCTTTCTTT.

This clone appeared a few times. V and J are TRBV11-1 and TRBJ1-1; D remains unclear. This CDR3 has 13 amino acids. Germline values: CDR1 SGHAT, CDR2 FQDESV (reference sequence). V shed 1 base and J shed 0 bases, with 3 bases lying between them. For the CDR3, the DNA is TGTGCCAGCAGCTTAGACATGAACACTGAAGCTTTCTTT. Its protein product is CASSLDMNTEAFF. The full variable domain, rest sourced from reference TRBV11-1 and TRBJ1-1, is EAEVAQSPRYKITEKSQAVAFWCDPISGHATLYWYRQILGQGPELLVQFQDESVVDDSQLPKDRFSAERLKGVDSTLKIQPAELGDSAMYLCASSLDMNTEAFFGQGTRLTVV.